The present TCR beta chain was sequenced within a study of PD-L1 blockade in urothelial cancer. Study background: The patients' atezolizumab therapy, 1,200 mg intravenously every 3 weeks, started in 2014. About 85% of the 29 patients were men whose urothelial cancer was bladder-origin. Study-level results: Better survival was forecast by a pretreatment blood TCR clonality below the median.

TCRdb keeps only in-frame clones here, not all; method: immunoSEQ multiplex PCR. The sample lists 130,000 or so clones, roughly 84% occurring once. Germline CDR1 reads MNHNS; CDR2 reads SASEGT. V was trimmed by 10 bases and J by 6 bases, leaving 18 bases between them. The CDR3 has 14 residues. Time point noted: pretreatment peripheral blood. Per patient, between 1 and 8 samples were collected at pretreatment and on-treatment time points. Comment on this clone: Antigen specificity is unknown.

The gene calls are TRBV6-1 and TRBJ2-2; D unclear. This receptor was obtained from a man in his forties or fifties with urothelial cancer. Sequencing used PBMCs, obtained around atezolizumab (anti-PD-L1) treatment. This chain's CDR3 is CATARGSISGELFF. The DNA for the CDR3 is TGTGCCACCGCTCGAGGTAGTATTTCCGGGGAGCTGTTTTTT.